Shown below are 11 T cell receptor beta chains from a single sample sequenced in a study of T cell repertoires in cytomegalovirus infection. TCRdb independently ran MiXCR on the reads; one entry per CDR3 protein. The table includes hundreds of thousands of distinct CDR3 sequences, about 30% detected once. For these receptors, no antigen is known. The sequencing here drew on cultured PBMCs, taken from culture after CMV antigen stimulation. The receptor set was obtained from a human donor in good health (CMV status not recorded). Some clones in this sample may be carry-over from other donors' samples.

This clonotype was counted between two and nine times. The chain uses TRBV6-1 and TRBJ2-7; D perhaps matches TRBD2 (6 bases). V was clipped by 6 bases and J by 5 bases, with 11 bases between them. CDR3 length: 12 amino acids. Germline V gene sequence: CDR1 MNHNS, CDR2 SASEGT. DNA of the CDR3: TGTGCCAGCAGGATGTGGGGGGACGAGCAGTACTTC. Its translation is CASRMWGDEQYF.

This clonotype has only a few counts. This sequence joins TRBV7-8 and TRBJ1-2; no clear D. CDR1 is SGHVS, CDR2 FQNEAQ, per germline. V dropped 3 bases and J dropped 4 bases, with 15 bases sitting between them. CDR3 length: 15 residues. The CDR3 DNA sequence: TGTGCCAGCAGCTTCAGGTCAGGTCCTTTCTATGGCTACACCTTC. Protein product: CASSFRSGPFYGYTF.

The rearrangement links TRBV6-5 to TRBJ2-1; 12 bases fit TRBD2. Germline V CDR1 and CDR2: MNHEY, SVGAGI. The V gene end was trimmed by 2 bases and the J gene end by 5 bases; junction bases not matched to a gene: 7. CDR3 length: 17 residues. CDR3 DNA: TGTGCCAGCAGTTACAGGCGAGGACTAGCGGGGAACAATGAGCAGTTCTTC. This encodes CASSYRRGLAGNNEQFF.

The chain employs TRBV12-3 or TRBV12-4 and TRBJ1-1, with TRBD1 matching over 9 bases. The V and J ends lost 4 bases and 4 bases, in that order; junction bases with no gene match: 1. The CDR3 extends over 13 amino acids. CDR3 sequence reads: CASSWGQGTEAFF. In DNA form, the CDR3 reads TGTGCCAGCAGTTGGGGACAGGGCACTGAAGCTTTCTTT.

This clonotype was seen just once. This chain joins TRBV20-1 and TRBJ2-7, with 8 bases identical to TRBD2. This CDR3 is 14 amino acids long. J gave up 1 base and V 4 bases, and 6 bases lay outside the gene matches. Looked up from germline, CDR1 is DFQATT and CDR2 is SNEGSKA (reference sequence). The CDR3 loop reads CSANGGGGSYEQYF. In DNA, the CDR3 is TGCAGTGCTAACGGGGGGGGGGGTTCCTACGAGCAGTACTTC.

A remark on this clonotype: A read error may account for a junction end that differs from germline. This chain links TRBV19 with TRBJ2-3; D call uncertain. This CDR3 contains 12 residues. Germline assignment: CDR1 LNHDA and CDR2 SQIVND (reference sequence). The CDR3 nucleotides read TGTGCCAGTAGTATAGCATCGAGAGGAGCTGCTTTT. It codes for CASSIASRGAAF. Together with reference TRBV19 and TRBJ2-3, the CDR3 gives the full variable domain: DGGITQSPKYLFRKEGQNVTLSCEQNLNHDAMYWYRQDPGQGLRLIYYSQIVNDFQKGDIAEGYSVSREKKESFPLTVTSAQKNPTAFYLCASSIASRGAAFGPGTRLTVL.

Comments on this clonotype: One base away lies a much larger clone, so this may be a sequencing read error. No conserved phenylalanine or tryptophan ends this CDR3, so it is likely a read error. The chain links TRBV7-2 to TRBJ1-1; no definite D call. CDR3 length: 13 amino acids. The ends were cut back, 5 bases at V and 8 bases at J, with 15 bases in the middle. Germline CDR1 and CDR2: SGHTA and FQGNSA. CDR3 nucleotides: TGTGCCAGCAGCCTACAGTTTGCCTCAGAAGCTTTCCTT. This translates into CASSLQFASEAFL.

This clonotype has ten or more counts. V usage is TRBV7-2 and J usage is TRBJ2-5; no reliable D call. Germline values: CDR1 SGHTA, CDR2 FQGNSA. The V end lost 6 bases, the J end lost 5 bases, and 7 bases lay between the germline ends. The CDR3 covers 11 residues. The CDR3 region is CASRLGETQYF. The CDR3 coding sequence is TGTGCCAGCAGACTCGGGGAGACCCAGTACTTC.

The rearrangement uses TRBV7-2 and TRBJ1-6; no clear D. Looked up from germline, CDR1 is SGHTA and CDR2 is FQGNSA. V gave up 3 bases and J gave up 0 bases, with 6 bases separating them. The CDR3 runs to 15 residues. The CDR3 DNA follows: TGTGCCAGCAGCTTCTATAGCTCCTATAATTCACCCCTCCACTTT. This encodes CASSFYSSYNSPLHF.

The chain has TRBV28 and TRBJ1-2; D gene unclear. Germline CDR1 and CDR2: MDHEN and SYDVKM. The CDR3 loop spans 13 amino acids. V lost 3 bases, J lost 0 bases, and 5 bases lay in between. The CDR3 DNA sequence: TGTGCCAGCAGTTTCGGATCTAACTATGGCTACACCTTC. Translated, it gives CASSFGSNYGYTF.

This clonotype was detected many times. CDR3 loop: CASSLGTYSFTQYF. The CDR3 DNA sequence: TGTGCCAGCAGCTTAGGGACTTATAGTTTCACCCAGTACTTC. The V call is TRBV7-2, the J call TRBJ2-5; D may be TRBD2 (5 bases). V dropped 1 base and J dropped 8 bases, with 14 bases sitting between them. Germline CDR1 is SGHTA and CDR2 is FQGNSA. This CDR3 spans 14 amino acids.